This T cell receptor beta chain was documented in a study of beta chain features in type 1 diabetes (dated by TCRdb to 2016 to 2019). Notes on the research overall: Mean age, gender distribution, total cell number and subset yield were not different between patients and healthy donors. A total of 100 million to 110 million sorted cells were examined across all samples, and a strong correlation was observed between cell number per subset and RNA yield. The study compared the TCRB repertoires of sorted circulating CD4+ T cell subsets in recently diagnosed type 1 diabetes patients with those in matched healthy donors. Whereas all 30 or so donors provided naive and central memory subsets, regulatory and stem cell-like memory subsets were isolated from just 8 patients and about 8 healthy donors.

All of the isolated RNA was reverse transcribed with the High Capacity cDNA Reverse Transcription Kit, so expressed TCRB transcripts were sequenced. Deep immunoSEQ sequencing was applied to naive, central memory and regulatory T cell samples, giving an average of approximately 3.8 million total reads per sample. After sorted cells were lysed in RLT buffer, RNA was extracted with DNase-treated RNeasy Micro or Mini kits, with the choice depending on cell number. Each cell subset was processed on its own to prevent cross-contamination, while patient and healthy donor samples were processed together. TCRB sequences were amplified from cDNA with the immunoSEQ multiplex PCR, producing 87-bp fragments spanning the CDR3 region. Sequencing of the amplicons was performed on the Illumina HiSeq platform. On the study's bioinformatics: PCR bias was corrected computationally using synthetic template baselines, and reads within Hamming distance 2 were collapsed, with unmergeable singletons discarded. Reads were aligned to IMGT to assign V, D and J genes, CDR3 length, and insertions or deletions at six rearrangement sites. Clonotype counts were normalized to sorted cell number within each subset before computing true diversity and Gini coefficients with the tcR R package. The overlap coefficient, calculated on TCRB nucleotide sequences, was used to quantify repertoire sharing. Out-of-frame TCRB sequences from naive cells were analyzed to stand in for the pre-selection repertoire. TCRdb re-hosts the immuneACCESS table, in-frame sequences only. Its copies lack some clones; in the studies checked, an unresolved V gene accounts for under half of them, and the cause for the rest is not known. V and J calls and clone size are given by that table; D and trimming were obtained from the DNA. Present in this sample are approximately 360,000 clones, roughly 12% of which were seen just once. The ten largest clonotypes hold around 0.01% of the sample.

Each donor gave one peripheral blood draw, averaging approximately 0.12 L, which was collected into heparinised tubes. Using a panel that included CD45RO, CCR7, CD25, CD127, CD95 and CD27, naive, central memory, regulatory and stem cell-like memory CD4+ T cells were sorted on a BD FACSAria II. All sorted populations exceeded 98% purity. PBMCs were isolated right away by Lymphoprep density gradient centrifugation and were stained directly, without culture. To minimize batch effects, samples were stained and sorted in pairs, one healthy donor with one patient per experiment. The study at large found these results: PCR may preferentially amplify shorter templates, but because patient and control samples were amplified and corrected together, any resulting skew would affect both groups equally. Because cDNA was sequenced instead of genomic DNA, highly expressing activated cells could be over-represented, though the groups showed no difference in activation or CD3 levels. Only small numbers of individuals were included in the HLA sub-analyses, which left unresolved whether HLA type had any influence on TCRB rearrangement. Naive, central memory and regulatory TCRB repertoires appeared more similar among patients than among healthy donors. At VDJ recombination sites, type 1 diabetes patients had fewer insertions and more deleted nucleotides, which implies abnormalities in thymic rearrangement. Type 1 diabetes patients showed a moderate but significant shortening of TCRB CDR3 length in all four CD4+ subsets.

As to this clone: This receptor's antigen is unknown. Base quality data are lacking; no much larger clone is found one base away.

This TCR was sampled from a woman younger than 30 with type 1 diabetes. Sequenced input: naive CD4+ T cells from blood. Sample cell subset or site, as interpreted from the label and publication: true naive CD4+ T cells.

The DNA sequence is given as TGTGCCAGCAGCGTTAGGGAGACCGGGGGCTATGGCTACACCTTC. Its translation is CASSVRETGGYGYTF. Here the chain combines TRBV9 and TRBJ1-2, and the D gene may be TRBD1, 5 bases matching. V and J lose 2 bases and 4 bases, and a span of 15 bases separates them. Including cysteine and phenylalanine, the CDR3 has 15 amino acids. Of all the DNA, just the CDR3 is kept, 45 bases in frame from base 1. Sequences SGDLS (CDR1) and YYNGEE (CDR2) are obtained from the germline V gene.